The 11 T cell receptor beta chains reported below all come from one sample, sequenced in a study of T cell repertoires in cytomegalovirus infection. A single record per CDR3 protein comes from TCRdb applying MiXCR to the reads. The sample consists of hundreds of thousands of distinct CDR3 sequences, under 40% of them appearing once. Sequenced material: PBMCs. These receptor sequences come from a human donor in good health (CMV status not recorded). Some clones in this sample may be carry-over from other donors' samples.

This clonotype was detected a few times. This rearrangement joins TRBV29-1 to TRBJ2-5; 8 nucleotides align to TRBD1. The ends lost 3 bases at V and 5 bases at J; junction bases unmatched: 2. This CDR3 has 12 residues. CDR1 and CDR2 from the germline V gene are SQVTM and ANQGSEA. CDR3 in amino acids: CSVEHRGETQYF. Here the CDR3 DNA reads TGCAGCGTTGAGCACAGGGGGGAGACCCAGTACTTC.

The gene calls are TRBV11-2 and TRBJ1-1, with 7 bases lining up with TRBD1. Germline lookup yields CDR1 SGHAT and CDR2 FQNNGV. J gave up 2 bases and V 1 base, and 10 bases lay outside the gene matches. The CDR3 contains 17 residues. Here the CDR3 DNA reads TGTGCCAGCAGCTTAGGGTTACAGGGGATTTTTAACACTGAAGCTTTCTTT. Its protein product is CASSLGLQGIFNTEAFF.

The J gene is TRBJ2-7, the V gene TRBV10-3; no clear D. This CDR3 has 14 amino acids. CDR1 and CDR2 (germline): ENHRY, SYGVKD. Deletions cut 2 bases from V and 3 bases from J, with 11 bases between. The CDR3 region has the DNA TGTGCCATCAGTGAGCGAACTCGCGGCTACGAGCAGTACTTC. Translating it yields CAISERTRGYEQYF.

This clonotype has at least ten counts. V is TRBV10-3 and J is TRBJ1-1; the D is unclear. V was clipped by 2 bases and J by 0 bases, with 10 bases between them. CDR3 length: 15 residues. Germline CDR1 and CDR2: ENHRY and SYGVKD. CDR3 residues: CAISEHEDLNTEAFF. CDR3 nucleotides: TGTGCCATCAGTGAGCATGAGGACCTGAACACTGAAGCTTTCTTT.

This clonotype was seen a handful of times. The gene calls are TRBV6-1 and TRBJ2-1; D call uncertain. With 6 bases removed from V and 3 bases from J, the gap between germline ends came to 12 bases. Germline V CDR1 and CDR2: MNHNS, SASEGT. The CDR3 is 14 amino acids. Here the CDR3 reads CASSPLTDYNEQFF. CDR3 coding DNA: TGTGCCAGCAGCCCACTCACAGACTACAATGAGCAGTTCTTC.

The chain carries TRBV6-6 and TRBJ2-5; 12 bases are shared with TRBD1. This CDR3 contains 16 residues. Losses at the gene ends were 6 bases for V and 4 bases for J; bases not matched to a gene: 9. From germline, CDR1 is MNHNY and CDR2 SVGAGI (reference sequence). CDR3 amino acids: CASRNPGTGGGETQYF. The CDR3 DNA reads TGTGCCAGCAGAAACCCCGGGACAGGGGGCGGAGAGACCCAGTACTTC.

The chain combines TRBV19 with TRBJ1-6; D is unresolved. The CDR3 runs 14 residues. Germline CDR1 is LNHDA and CDR2 is SQIVND (reference sequence). V dropped 4 bases and J dropped 6 bases, with 10 bases sitting between them. The CDR3 nucleotides are TGTGCCAGTAGTAGCGGAGTCTCTAATTCACCCCTCCACTTT. Amino acid sequence: CASSSGVSNSPLHF.

In regard to this clonotype: The conserved closing phenylalanine or tryptophan is absent in this CDR3, likely reflecting a read error. The chain employs TRBV11-3 and TRBJ2-1; 9 nucleotides agree with TRBD1. CDR1 is SGHNT and CDR2 is YENEEA in the germline V gene. Trimming cost V 8 bases and J 7 bases; bases outside gene matches: 6. CDR3 length equals 13 residues. As DNA, the CDR3 is TGTGCCAGCCGCAGACAGGGGGTTAATGAGCAGTTCGTC. Translation: CASRRQGVNEQFV.

The rearrangement uses TRBV11-1 and TRBJ2-2; D is tentatively TRBD1 or TRBD2 (5 bases each). Trimming stripped 5 bases from V and 4 bases from J, with 20 bases between. The CDR3 contains 17 residues. CDR1 SGHAT and CDR2 FQDESV come from the germline V gene (reference sequence). CDR3 coding DNA: TGTGCCAGCAGCCCTCTAGGAAGGGACCCGAGCACCGGGGAGCTGTTTTTT. Encoded protein: CASSPLGRDPSTGELFF.

This chain joins TRBV20-1 and TRBJ1-1; possible D gene TRBD1, 6 bases. This CDR3 contains 17 residues. The V gene lost 2 bases and the J gene lost 1 base, with 20 bases spanning the gap. CDR1 and CDR2 (germline): DFQATT, SNEGSKA (reference sequence). CDR3 loop: CSARSWGGKGPNTEAFF. The CDR3 DNA sequence: TGCAGTGCTAGATCGTGGGGGGGCAAGGGGCCGAACACTGAAGCTTTCTTT.

This chain joins TRBV10-1 and TRBJ1-4; the D is unclear. Trimming pared 5 bases from V and 0 bases from J, leaving 10 bases between. From germline, CDR1 is WNHNN and CDR2 SYGVQD (reference sequence). The CDR3 totals 15 residues. In DNA, the CDR3 is TGCGCCAGCAGTCCCGGACGGTCAACTAATGAAAAACTGTTTTTT. It yields the protein CASSPGRSTNEKLFF.